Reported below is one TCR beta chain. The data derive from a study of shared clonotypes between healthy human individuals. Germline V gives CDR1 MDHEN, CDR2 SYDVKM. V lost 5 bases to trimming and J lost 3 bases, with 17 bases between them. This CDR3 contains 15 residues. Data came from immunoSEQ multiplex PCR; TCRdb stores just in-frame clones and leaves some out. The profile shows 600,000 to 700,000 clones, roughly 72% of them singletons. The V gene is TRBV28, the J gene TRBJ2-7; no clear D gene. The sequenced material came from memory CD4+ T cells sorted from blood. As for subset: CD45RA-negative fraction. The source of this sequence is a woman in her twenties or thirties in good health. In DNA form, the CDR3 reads TGTGCCAGCAGTCCCCCAGACGGTGCCAACTACGAGCAGTACTTC. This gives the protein CASSPPDGANYEQYF.